This T cell receptor beta chain appears in the sequencing data of a study of cytomegalovirus exposure and HLA in healthy donors (TCRdb year 2017). In the study overall: According to an earlier analysis of around 600 of the donors, 150 million to 200 million T cells yielded roughly 110 million unique TCR beta sequences and about 280 Gb of sequence data. Approximately 310 gigabases of sequencing data and approximately 93 million unique TCR sequences were included in an early release covering 500 to 750 HLA-typed donors. Of the 300 to 450 genotyped donors, 70% to 90% were placed in the genetic ancestry cluster associated with self-reported Caucasian donors. The aim of the study was to test whether cataloging public T cell receptors could identify signatures of past pathogen exposure. The study used immunosequencing to profile the T cell repertoires of some 600 subjects and linked those repertoires to cytomegalovirus serostatus. In addition to the first cohort of hundreds of subjects, a separate validation cohort of 120 different subjects was used. The study combined high-throughput TCR immunosequencing, statistical association of individual TCRs with disease status, and machine learning to predict cytomegalovirus infection status. In a later analysis, previously published TCR beta repertoires from several hundred donors were re-analyzed and high-resolution HLA genotyping was added so that TCR occurrence patterns could be studied. Rather than drawing on any new phenotypic data, the later analysis identified candidate immune exposures from TCR beta sequences and the way those sequences occurred across donors. An earlier analysis of 587 of the donors used high-throughput TCR beta sequencing to judge whether each TCR beta V gene segment behaved as functional or pseudogenic. Alongside the repertoire data, information on donor age, sex, ethnicity and CMV serostatus was compiled. A later genetic analysis used genome-wide SNP genotypes for about 60% of the roughly 670 donors, treating that subset as a discovery cohort. All discovery cohort repertoires had been generated on a single sequencing platform. HLA typing included class I and class II loci at four-digit resolution. The number of donors typed differed by locus, with about 629-630 for A, B, C, DRB1 and DQB1, roughly 550 for DQA1, about 610 for DPA1, and around 460 for DPB1. About five DR-DQ haplotypes were handled as single units for association and clustering, since linkage in the cohort was strong. Among some 400 genotyped donors of the cohort, an average of around 250,000 unique TCR beta nucleotide sequences was sequenced per donor, of which roughly 17% were non-productive. Beyond this particular receptor, the publication reports: Three of the identified cytomegalovirus-associated TCR beta chains were confirmed in vitro to be specific for cytomegalovirus antigens. Because counts were too low, more than 15 rarely observed V segments, including chromosome 9 orphons, were left out of the earlier analysis of about 500 of the donors. In a later genetic analysis, fewer N-insertions in productive TCRs were reported among donors in an Asian-associated ancestry cluster than the roughly 700-donor mean. In an earlier analysis of around 600 of the donors, most TCR beta V segments were observed in productive rearrangements about 87% or about 30% of the time, broadly matching IMGT annotations. A further reported finding was that TCR beta sequences accurately predicted the HLA-A and HLA-B alleles for most subjects in the first cohort. A later analysis reported that several top co-occurrence clusters appeared linked to parvovirus B19, influenza, CMV and Epstein-Barr virus. When HLA alleles, especially DR and DQ, strongly co-occurred, attributing TCR associations to individual alleles was difficult. The classifier was reported to diagnose cytomegalovirus status with high specificity and sensitivity in both the original and validation cohorts. In a later analysis, HLA-associated TCR beta chains were found to be more clonally expanded and to have lower generation probabilities than equally common non-associated chains. Some IMGT-functional V segments, including TRBV6-2 and TRBV6-3, could not be distinguished by the 87-base-pair reads and were therefore excluded. For the cohort, immune exposure information was limited to CMV serostatus. Most CMV-associated TCR beta chains appeared to be HLA-restricted in a later analysis, and the HLA associations seemed to be driven largely by CMV exposure. A later analysis found that TCR association rates varied across HLA loci, with DRB1 alleles showing the most associated TCRs and HLA-C alleles the fewest. A later analysis associated roughly 17,000 TCR beta sequences with specific HLA alleles at a false discovery rate of 0.05. According to the authors, the approach could potentially be generalized to other disease states and immunological phenotypes. In a later genetic analysis, a missense DCLRE1C variant was associated with V-gene and J-gene trimming of TCR beta chains, and the association was replicated in an independent cohort. Only TCR beta chains were sequenced in this cohort, and the absence of alpha or paired-chain data limited detectable features. Because HLA typing was missing for some donors at each locus, association tests included only the typed subset. Correlated functional status among segregating V segments might reflect linkage disequilibrium, but an unknown experimental factor could not be ruled out. The study listed over 150 TCR beta chains as associated with cytomegalovirus. Roughly uniform sequencing depth across donors was assumed in presence/absence analyses, although this assumption may not hold. The sequencing pipeline was judged likely to have produced a cluster of highly shared sequence variants as a technical artifact. Most TCR sequences were seen in very few donors, while some public TCRs were found in many individuals.

The CDR3 measures 13 amino acids from cysteine to phenylalanine. Only the CDR3 DNA is retained, 39 bases long and in frame from the first base. For CDR1 and CDR2, the germline V gene (reference sequence) lists SEHNR and FQNEAQ. Trimmed from V: 6 bases; trimmed from J: 10 bases; junction bases lacking a gene match: 7. This clone was seen a few times. No antigen is known for it. The record has no base qualities; no much larger clone is one base away. In total, 600 or so healthy bone marrow donors made up the cohort. At the time of sampling, all cohort members were nominally healthy, though unrecorded immune exposures were likely present. The donor was CMV seropositive and was included in the group of 250 to 300 seropositive cohort members. Each donor provided a peripheral blood sample, and peripheral blood mononuclear cells were used for TCR beta sequencing. The Qiagen DNeasy Blood Extraction Kit was used to extract genomic DNA from the blood cell samples.

Receptor libraries were prepared by the immunoSEQ multiplex PCR assay. For the multiplex PCR, a mixture combining 60 forward primers for TCR Vbeta segments and 13 reverse primers for TCR Jbeta segments was used. Amplification of the CDR3 region of rearranged TCR beta genes was performed with a multiplex PCR assay on genomic DNA. Amplified TCR beta libraries were sequenced as 87-base-pair reads on the Illumina HiSeq System. Concerning the study's data processing: A later analysis tallied around 82 million unique TCR beta chains across the 650 to 750 repertoires, and some 12 million of those chains were shared by two or more donors. Raw reads were error-corrected and collapsed into unique sequences by a nearest-neighbor algorithm in which closely related sequences were merged to remove PCR and sequencing errors. Alignment of CDR3 sequences to IMGT reference sequences was used to assign V, D and J gene segments. Each retained sequence needed at least a six-nucleotide match to both a V gene segment and a J gene segment. Rearrangements were called productive when the CDR3 lacked stop codons and stayed in frame with V and J; all others were non-productive. CDR3 was defined by IMGT convention, running from the second conserved V-encoded cysteine to the conserved J-encoded phenylalanine. The earlier analysis of some 550 of the donors excluded any sequence lacking an unambiguous match to a single V gene segment. An earlier analysis of a few hundred of the donors classified V segments as functional when productive rearrangements were above 56.7% and as segregating when the standard deviation between donors was above 5%. A statistical classification framework was built for diagnosing cytomegalovirus status from the catalog of TCR beta chain sequences. V and J gene assignment, in a later analysis, came from comparing TCR nucleotide sequences with IMGT/GENE-DB human TR gene sequences. A later analysis assigned CDR3 sequences and most-parsimonious VDJ recombination scenarios with the TCRdist pipeline. In a later analysis, every TCR beta chain was defined by the combination of its CDR3 amino acid sequence and its V-gene family, and reads without a unique V-gene family were dropped. In a later analysis, 500 to 700 highly shared, low-generation-probability nucleotide sequences were removed to address suspected cross-contamination and a sequencing artifact. For each public chain, a later analysis derived a clonal expansion index from normalized ranks of inferred template counts within each repertoire. Generation probabilities in a later analysis came from a VDJ recombination model fitted to out-of-frame rearrangements, and those results were checked against IGoR. Hypergeometric tests were used in a later analysis to score TCR-TCR, TCR-HLA and TCR-CMV co-occurrence, with a repertoire-size bias correction applied to the TCR pairs. To estimate false discovery rates, a later analysis permuted the HLA or CMV assignments 20 times. In a later analysis, co-occurring TCRs were grouped using DBSCAN, and TCRdist sequence similarity was added for clustering within HLA-allele-positive subsets. For co-occurrence clustering, repertoires with fewer than 30,000 or more than 120,000 public chains were excluded, along with roughly 5 repertoires with anomalous nucleotide sharing. Imported from immuneACCESS, the table was reduced by TCRdb to in-frame sequences with V and J called. These copies leave out some clones; in studies compared against another copy, an unresolved V gene accounts for under half, and the cause of the remainder is not known. D and trimming were read from the DNA, whereas the V and J calls and clone size are those reported in that table. The sample records more than 100,000 clones, around 74% of which are singletons. About 6% of the sample rests with the top ten.

The rearranged segments are TRBV7-9 and TRBJ2-7; TRBD2 matches 12 bases in the middle. Sequencing was done on a sample of PBMCs. This TCR came from a woman aged 50 to 65 in good health and CMV-seropositive. The DNA reads as follows: TGTGCCAGCAGGGGACTAGCGGGCCAAGTACAGTACTTC. Translated, it gives CASRGLAGQVQYF.